Listed below are T cell receptor beta chains from one sample, sequenced in a study of blood T cell repertoires in COVID-19. Profiling relied on immunoSEQ multiplex PCR, and the TCRdb table lists in-frame clones only, not all of them. The sample records tens of thousands of clones, roughly 87% being singletons. Sequencing input: peripheral blood. These receptors were obtained from a woman aged 45-59 years with COVID-19, enrolled during active disease. Both conserved end residues are part of each CDR3. Fields, in order: CDR3 protein, CDR3 DNA, clone size, J gene, V gene, D gene. The D gene is left open where the match is weak. Not every row has a clone size; where given, it reads once, few, many or a size class.

CASSTDLGLAGGAEQFF | TGTGCCAGCAGCACCGACTTGGGACTAGCGGGAGGAGCTGAGCAGTTCTTC | . | TRBJ2-1 | TRBV7-9 | TRBD2
CAWSVRQGSGELFF | TGTGCCTGGAGTGTGAGGCAGGGCAGCGGGGAGCTGTTTTTT | once | TRBJ2-2 | TRBV30 | .
CASSLEGTSGGETQYF | TGTGCCAGCAGCTTGGAAGGGACTAGCGGAGGGGAGACCCAGTACTTC | . | TRBJ2-5 | TRBV5-8 | TRBD2
CASSIRTGLNTGELFF | TGTGCCAGTAGTATACGGACAGGGCTGAACACCGGGGAGCTGTTTTTT | . | TRBJ2-2 | TRBV19 | TRBD1
CASSQTTGSRNTIYF | TGTGCCAGCAGCCAGACGACAGGGAGTCGAAACACCATATATTTT | . | TRBJ1-3 | TRBV3-1/TRBV3-2 | TRBD1
CASREGGSGNTIYF | TGTGCCAGCAGAGAAGGGGGTTCTGGAAACACCATATATTTT | once | TRBJ1-3 | TRBV28 | .
CASRADQPQHF | TGTGCCAGCAGAGCCGATCAGCCCCAGCATTTT | . | TRBJ1-5 | TRBV2 | .
CATSDYPRSSFGTGSSNEQFF | TGTGCCACCAGTGATTATCCACGTAGTAGTTTCGGGACAGGCTCATCCAATGAGCAGTTCTTC | . | TRBJ2-1 | TRBV24-1 | TRBD1
CASTRVGSSPLHF | TGTGCCAGCACTAGAGTGGGCTCTTCACCCCTCCACTTT | . | TRBJ1-6 | TRBV7-9 | .
CASSDPTQGANPPQFF | TGTGCCAGCAGTGACCCCACCCAGGGGGCGAACCCACCCCAGTTCTTC | . | TRBJ2-1 | TRBV2 | TRBD1
CATSYRQSGELFF | TGTGCCACCAGCTACCGACAGTCCGGGGAGCTGTTTTTT | . | TRBJ2-2 | TRBV24-1 | .
CSVEDLEGVVLVGEGYTF | TGCAGCGTTGAAGATCTGGAGGGCGTCGTTCTGGTTGGTGAAGGCTACACCTTC | once | TRBJ1-2 | TRBV29-1 | .
CASSQNGRGQEAQYF | TGTGCCAGCAGCCAAAACGGCCGGGGTCAAGAGGCCCAGTACTTC | once | TRBJ2-5 | TRBV4-2 | .
CASRRDRGDYGYTF | TGTGCCAGCAGACGCGACAGGGGGGACTATGGCTACACCTTC | . | TRBJ1-2 | TRBV7-9 | TRBD1
CASSSGTSGRERETQYF | TGCGCCAGCAGCTCTGGGACTAGCGGGAGGGAGAGGGAGACCCAGTACTTC | . | TRBJ2-5 | TRBV5-1 | TRBD2
CASSSGADIQYF | TGTGCCAGCAGTTCAGGGGCCGACATTCAGTACTTC | once | TRBJ2-4 | TRBV6-6 | .
CASSQSGQGGKETQYF | TGCGCCAGCAGTCAATCGGGACAGGGAGGGAAGGAGACCCAGTACTTC | . | TRBJ2-5 | TRBV23-1 | TRBD1